The present entry profiles one T cell receptor (beta chain) with its context. Using immunoSEQ multiplex PCR, the repertoire was profiled, and TCRdb retains in-frame clones only, with some absent. The profile shows over 200,000 clones, 88% of them singletons. This sample stems from a study of blood T cell repertoires in COVID-19. Looked up from germline, CDR1 is GTSNPN and CDR2 is SVGIG (reference sequence). V shed 3 bases, J shed 8 bases, and the junction held 6 bases outside the gene matches. The CDR3 covers 14 residues. The rearrangement links TRBV30 to TRBJ1-6, with TRBD1 matching 8 bases. Sequencing was carried out using PBMCs or T cells enriched from blood (not recorded which). This receptor was taken from a woman in her twenties or thirties who had been exposed to COVID-19. The chain's CDR3 is CAWRPDRGYSPLHF. The DNA of the CDR3 is TGTGCCTGGAGACCCGACAGGGGATATTCACCCCTCCACTTT.